The source of this TCR beta chain is a study of cytomegalovirus exposure and HLA in healthy donors. Findings and limits, study-wide: Segments of the TCR beta V type were, in most cases, productive about 90% or about 30% of the time in an earlier analysis. Listed as cytomegalovirus-associated were 150 or so TCR beta chains. Three of the chains that were CMV-associated were confirmed in vitro to be specific for CMV antigens.

The CDR3 sequence is 14 residues long. Germline-derived CDR1 and CDR2 are SQVTM and ANQGSEA. The trim removed 4 bases at V and 7 bases at J, leaving 4 bases unmatched. Turning to this clone: What it binds is unknown.

The PCR was carried out with 60 Vbeta primers and 13 Jbeta primers. Methods used by the authors: Roughly 12 million shared chains were among around 78 million unique TCR beta chains counted in a later analysis. Assay used: immunoSEQ multiplex PCR; TCRdb lists only in-frame clones, some missing. D and trimming come from the DNA, and the V and J calls and clone size come from that table. The data show 200,000 or so clones, roughly four fifths seen once. The sequence came from a boy between 2 and 10 years old in good health and CMV-seronegative. The chain carries TRBV29-1 and TRBJ2-1; TRBD2 aligns across 13 bases. The sample consisted of PBMCs. The CDR3 loop is CSVVRTSGGNEQFF. The CDR3 DNA is TGCAGCGTTGTGAGGACTAGCGGGGGTAATGAGCAGTTCTTC.